Presented here are 11 T cell receptor beta chains from one specimen sequenced in a study of beta chain features in type 1 diabetes. General observations from the study: Type 1 diabetes patients had TCRB CDR3s that were shorter (moderately but significantly so) in all four CD4+ subsets.

Antigen specificity for these receptors is unknown. What was sequenced were expressed TCRB transcripts, since all of the isolated RNA had been reverse transcribed. TCRdb's copy holds only in-frame clones and misses some; the assay was immunoSEQ multiplex PCR. Of over 200,000 clones listed, roughly a tenth were seen once; the top ten hold around 0.017%. The sample was naive CD4+ T cells from blood. The receptors were gathered from a man aged 30 to 39 with type 1 diabetes.

The chain combines TRBV6-5 with TRBJ2-5; 7 nucleotides line up with TRBD2. The CDR3 is 14 residues long. V dropped 5 bases and J dropped 5; count of bases not matched to a gene: 8. Germline values: CDR1 MNHEY, CDR2 SVGAGI. The CDR3 here is CASSEGLYSETQYF. Here the CDR3 DNA reads TGTGCCAGCAGTGAGGGACTATATTCCGAGACCCAGTACTTC.

The rearrangement links TRBV11-2 to TRBJ1-5; TRBD1 aligns across 8 bases. V trimming: 1 base; J trimming: 3 bases; junction bases outside the gene matches: 8. Germline V gene lookup returns CDR1 SGHAT and CDR2 FQNNGV. The CDR3 is 17 amino acids. The CDR3 DNA sequence: TGTGCCAGCAGCTTAGGCCCGGGACAGGACATCAATCAGCCCCAGCATTTT. This encodes CASSLGPGQDINQPQHF.

The chain joins TRBV5-8 to TRBJ2-5; 8 bases are a match to TRBD2. CDR1 and CDR2 (germline): SGHTS, YDEGEE. Germline trimming cut 4 bases from V and 5 bases from J; bases unmatched to any gene: 10. The CDR3 spans 15 residues. This CDR3 is CASSPGTSRWETQYF. The CDR3 coding sequence is TGTGCCAGCAGCCCGGGGACTAGTCGTTGGGAGACCCAGTACTTC.

This clone turned up a few times. CDR3 sequence: CASRPDRGRTTEAFF. Written as DNA, the CDR3 is TGTGCCAGCAGGCCAGACAGGGGAAGGACCACTGAAGCTTTCTTT. V is TRBV28 and J is TRBJ1-1, with TRBD1 matching 8 bases. Germline CDR1 and CDR2: MDHEN and SYDVKM. Losses at the gene ends were 6 bases for V and 4 bases for J; bases not matched to a gene: 10. There are 15 residues in the CDR3.

This clone has just a few counts. This chain uses TRBV9 with TRBJ2-1; D not certain. The CDR3 extends over 13 amino acids. Looked up from germline, CDR1 is SGDLS and CDR2 is YYNGEE. V lost 1 base to trimming and J lost 6 bases, with 8 bases between them. CDR3 bases: TGTGCCAGCAGCGTACTCACGGGCAATGAGCAGTTCTTC. As protein: CASSVLTGNEQFF.

This rearrangement joins TRBV5-1 to TRBJ2-7, with TRBD1 as a possible D gene (5 bases). Trimming cost V 2 bases and J 1 base, with 7 bases left between them. CDR1 SGHRS and CDR2 YFSETQ come from the germline V gene. The CDR3 sequence is 13 residues long. The CDR3 region has the DNA TGCGCCAGCAGCTTTGACAGTTCCTACGAGCAGTACTTC. This translates into CASSFDSSYEQYF.

The J gene is TRBJ1-1, the V gene TRBV25-1, with 7 positions matching TRBD1. After removal of 3 bases from V and 5 bases from J, the junction contained 6 bases not matched to a gene. There are 14 residues in the CDR3. CDR1 and CDR2 from the germline V gene are MGHDK and SYGVNS. The CDR3 nucleotides read TGTGCCAGCAGTGATAGACAGGGCTGGACTGAAGCTTTCTTT. Its translation is CASSDRQGWTEAFF.

This clone was counted between two and nine times. The chain employs TRBV7-2 and TRBJ2-7, with TRBD2 identical over 7 bases. Trimming removed 5 bases from V and 4 bases from J; junction bases left unmatched: 20. Germline V lookup: CDR1 SGHTA, CDR2 FQGNSA. The CDR3 extends over 18 amino acids. This CDR3 is CASSRSVARAGLSYEQYF. CDR3 nucleotides: TGTGCCAGCAGCCGATCCGTGGCAAGAGCGGGACTGTCTTACGAGCAGTACTTC.

This clone showed up just a few times. The CDR3 region has the DNA TGTGCCAGTCGGGACAGGATTGGCTACACCTTC. Its translation: CASRDRIGYTF. The chain joins TRBV28 to TRBJ1-2; 8 bases fit TRBD1. Germline-derived CDR1 and CDR2 are MDHEN and SYDVKM. V lost 9 bases, J lost 7 bases, and 4 bases stayed unmatched. CDR3 length: 11 residues.

The genes are TRBV7-2 and TRBJ1-5, with TRBD1 matching over 10 bases. Germline loops: CDR1 SGHTA, CDR2 FQGNSA. The trim removed 5 bases at V and 8 bases at J, leaving 6 bases unmatched. The CDR3 consists of 14 residues. Here the CDR3 reads CASSVGTGAKPQHF. CDR3 nucleotides: TGTGCCAGCAGCGTCGGGACAGGGGCGAAGCCCCAGCATTTT.

The V call is TRBV18, the J call TRBJ1-1; D uncertain. This CDR3 region has 14 residues. CDR1 and CDR2 (germline): KGHSH, LQKENI. The germline V and J ends were trimmed by 3 bases and 7 bases, with 15 bases remaining between them. This CDR3 is CASSPYGPEYEAFF. CDR3 DNA sequence: TGTGCCAGCTCACCGTACGGTCCGGAGTATGAAGCTTTCTTT.